One and the same sample provided the 27 T cell receptor beta chains below, sequenced in a study of early T cells in non-severe SARS-CoV-2 infection. TCRdb fed the 5' RACE reads into MiXCR, producing one record per CDR3 protein. The table includes roughly 60,000 distinct CDR3 sequences, about an eighth detected once. Sequenced input: whole blood. These TCRs come from an adult who was a healthcare worker with PCR-confirmed SARS-CoV-2 infection or an uninfected control (not recorded which).

This clonotype has more than one count but fewer than ten. The rearrangement uses TRBV18 and TRBJ1-4, with D maybe TRBD1 (5 bases). Looked up from germline, CDR1 is KGHSH and CDR2 is LQKENI. This CDR3 region has 15 residues. V shed 2 bases and J shed 6 bases, with 13 bases lying between them. CDR3 DNA: TGTGCCAGCTCACCATCGCCCGGGGCTGATGAAAAACTGTTTTTT. Translated: CASSPSPGADEKLFF. Drawing the rest from reference TRBV18 and TRBJ1-4, the complete variable domain is NAGVMQNPRHLVRRRGQEARLRCSPMKGHSHVYWYRQLPEEGLKFMVYLQKENIIDESGMPKERFSAEFPKEGPSILRIQQVVRGDSAAYFCASSPSPGADEKLFFGSGTQLSVL.

The V call is TRBV14, the J call TRBJ1-4, with TRBD1 matching 7 bases. Losses at the gene ends were 3 bases for V and 7 bases for J; bases not matched to a gene: 14. The CDR3 loop spans 17 amino acids. CDR1 SGHDN and CDR2 FVKESK come from the germline V gene. The CDR3 spells CASSQSGGGRLREKLFF. For the CDR3, the DNA is TGTGCCAGCAGCCAGTCAGGGGGAGGTCGCTTGCGTGAAAAACTGTTTTTT.

This sequence joins TRBV18 and TRBJ1-6; TRBD1 is a possible D gene (6 bases). This CDR3 has 14 amino acids. Per the germline V gene, CDR1 is KGHSH and CDR2 is LQKENI. V lost 6 bases, J lost 9 bases, and 15 bases lay in between. The CDR3 is CASSIQGFTSPLHF. Here the CDR3 DNA reads TGTGCCAGCTCCATACAGGGTTTTACTTCACCCCTCCACTTT.

This clonotype has more than one count but fewer than ten. At one of its ends the junction is not consistent with the germline gene, which may arise from a read error. This chain joins TRBV7-7 and TRBJ1-3, with D uncertain. Germline CDR1 and CDR2: SSHAT and FNYEAQ (reference sequence). This CDR3 is built from 15 residues. CDR3 in amino acids: CASSLDGSSGNTIYF. The CDR3 coding sequence is TGTGCTAGCAGCTTAGACGGGTCCTCTGGAAACACCATATATTTT.

The chain recombines TRBV30 with TRBJ2-5; the match to TRBD2 covers 13 bases. J gave up 3 bases and V 5 bases, and 9 bases lay outside the gene matches. The CDR3 is 16 residues long. CDR1 and CDR2 (germline): GTSNPN, SVGIG (reference sequence). CDR3 sequence (DNA): TGTGCCTGGGACCCAGGACTAGCGGGGGTGGAAGAGACCCAGTACTTC. Residues: CAWDPGLAGVEETQYF.

This clonotype has more than one count but fewer than ten. The genes are TRBV7-9 and TRBJ2-3; tentatively, D is TRBD1 (6 bases). Germline CDR1 is SEHNR and CDR2 is FQNEAQ (reference sequence). V lost 6 bases to trimming and J lost 4 bases, with 11 bases between them. CDR3 length: 13 amino acids. The CDR3 DNA sequence: TGTGCCAGCAGTTCCCAGGGGTCAGATACGCAGTATTTT. This codes for CASSSQGSDTQYF.

This clonotype was found many times. The chain is built from TRBV7-9 and TRBJ2-3, with no clear D. The V end was cut by 6 bases, the J end by 5 bases, with 9 bases between. Germline V CDR1 and CDR2: SEHNR, FQNEAQ (reference sequence). The CDR3 loop spans 12 amino acids. The chain's CDR3 is CASRTGEDTQYF. The CDR3 DNA reads TGTGCCAGCAGAACGGGTGAAGATACGCAGTATTTT.

This chain uses TRBV9 with TRBJ1-1, with D unclear. Germline CDR1 SGDLS, CDR2 YYNGEE. The CDR3 extends over 15 amino acids. Trimming took 0 bases from V and 0 from J, leaving 9 bases between them. CDR3 protein: CASSVAPFLNTEAFF. Written as DNA, the CDR3 is TGTGCCAGCAGCGTAGCCCCCTTCTTGAACACTGAAGCTTTCTTT.

This clonotype was counted many times. V gene TRBV6-2 or TRBV6-3 combines with J gene TRBJ2-1; 9 bases agree with TRBD1. This CDR3 has 13 residues. V lost 7 bases to trimming and J lost 5 bases; unmatched junction nucleotides: 3. CDR1 MNHEY and CDR2 SVGEGT come from the germline V gene. CDR3 nucleotides: TGTGCCAGCAACCGGGACAGGGACAATGAGCAGTTCTTC. Amino acid sequence: CASNRDRDNEQFF.

The chain links TRBV6-1 to TRBJ1-3; no reliable D call. The CDR3 runs to 14 residues. V was pared by 1 base and J by 0 bases, with 4 bases between. The germline CDR1 and CDR2 sequences are MNHNS and SASEGT. Here the CDR3 DNA reads TGTGCCAGCAGTGAAGGGCCCTCTGGAAACACCATATATTTT. This codes for CASSEGPSGNTIYF.

The sample holds a few counts of this clonotype. J is TRBJ2-3 and V is TRBV12-3 or TRBV12-4; D is uncertain. V was clipped by 5 bases and J by 2 bases, with 8 bases between them. The CDR3 extends over 13 amino acids. CDR3 amino acids: CASSIGPTDTQYF. Here the CDR3 DNA reads TGTGCCAGCAGTATTGGCCCCACAGATACGCAGTATTTT.

The V call is TRBV11-3, the J call TRBJ1-2; unclear D gene. There are 18 residues in the CDR3. The germline V and J ends were trimmed by 1 base and 0 bases, with 18 bases remaining between them. Germline V gene sequence: CDR1 SGHNT, CDR2 YENEEA. The CDR3 sequence is CASSLAPAPGRTNYGYTF. For the CDR3, the DNA is TGTGCCAGCAGCTTAGCTCCCGCACCAGGACGTACTAACTATGGCTACACCTTC.

This clonotype was seen ten or more times. This chain links TRBV13 with TRBJ1-1; D possibly corresponds to TRBD1 (6 bases). Looked up from germline, CDR1 is PRHDT and CDR2 is FYEKMQ (reference sequence). Trimming pared 2 bases from V and 4 bases from J, leaving 11 bases between. The CDR3 contains 14 residues. The DNA of the CDR3 is TGTGCCAGCAGCTTACAGGGGCGGGGCACTGAAGCTTTCTTT. Amino acid sequence: CASSLQGRGTEAFF.

This clonotype was detected many times. This rearrangement joins TRBV29-1 to TRBJ1-2; TRBD1 is a possible D gene (6 bases). Trimming cost V 7 bases and J 6 bases, with 24 bases left between them. This CDR3 is built from 15 residues. The germline V gene has CDR1 SQVTM and CDR2 ANQGSEA. The CDR3 coding sequence is TGCAGCGCCCAACTACCAGGGACAATTGATAATGGCTACACCTTC. This translates into CSAQLPGTIDNGYTF. Together with reference TRBV29-1 and TRBJ1-2, the CDR3 gives the full variable domain: SAVISQKPSRDICQRGTSLTIQCQVDSQVTMMFWYRQQPGQSLTLIATANQGSEATYESGFVIDKFPISRPNLTFSTLTVSNMSPEDSSIYLCSAQLPGTIDNGYTFGSGTRLTVV.

This clonotype was counted many times. The chain joins TRBV4-3 to TRBJ2-1; D might be TRBD2 (6 bases). V lost 3 bases, J lost 4 bases, and 10 bases lay in between. CDR1 and CDR2 (germline): LGHNA, YSLEER. The CDR3 is 14 residues long. CDR3 residues: CASSQSGTYNEQFF. The CDR3 nucleotides are TGCGCCAGCAGCCAGTCCGGGACTTACAATGAGCAGTTCTTC.

This clonotype has only a few counts. The chain uses TRBV29-1 and TRBJ2-3, with 8 bases that match TRBD2. The trim removed 7 bases at V and 4 bases at J, leaving 10 bases unmatched. Germline values: CDR1 SQVTM, CDR2 ANQGSEA. This CDR3 spans 14 amino acids. The CDR3 bases are TGCAGCGCTAACGGACTAGCCGGCGCAGATACGCAGTATTTT. Translation gives CSANGLAGADTQYF.

This clonotype was recorded at least ten times. The chain combines TRBV6-5 with TRBJ2-6; D uncertain. From germline, CDR1 is MNHEY and CDR2 SVGAGI. The CDR3 is 19 amino acids. V was trimmed by 0 bases and J by 2 bases, leaving 17 bases between them. The CDR3 DNA follows: TGTGCCAGCAGTTACTCGGCGTCGGGTGCCCTCCCTGGGGCCAACGTCCTGACTTTC. The encoded protein is CASSYSASGALPGANVLTF.

This clonotype was picked up many times. Written as DNA, the CDR3 is TGCGCCAGCAGCCAAGACCGGGAGATACAGTACTTC. It codes for CASSQDREIQYF. The chain recombines TRBV4-1 with TRBJ2-7, with a tentative D call TRBD2 (6 bases). The CDR3 totals 12 residues. The V gene lost 0 bases and the J gene lost 10 bases, with 10 bases spanning the gap. Germline CDR1 MGHRA, CDR2 YSYEKL.

This clonotype was observed at least ten times. The J gene is TRBJ2-1, the V gene TRBV7-9, with TRBD1 identical over 11 bases. This CDR3 spans 14 amino acids. The germline gives CDR1 SEHNR, CDR2 FQNEAQ (reference sequence). Losses at the gene ends were 5 bases for V and 9 bases for J; bases not matched to a gene: 6. Here the CDR3 reads CASSLGTGGTEQFF. For the CDR3, the DNA is TGTGCCAGCAGCCTAGGGACAGGGGGAACTGAGCAGTTCTTC. Full variable domain (rest looked up from reference TRBV7-9 and TRBJ2-1): DTGVSQNPRHKITKRGQNVTFRCDPISEHNRLYWYRQTLGQGPEFLTYFQNEAQLEKSRLLSDRFSAERPKGSFSTLEIQRTEQGDSAMYLCASSLGTGGTEQFFGPGTRLTVL.

J is TRBJ1-2 and V is TRBV10-3, with no clear D. Trimming stripped 4 bases from V and 8 bases from J, with 11 bases between. Looked up from germline, CDR1 is ENHRY and CDR2 is SYGVKD. CDR3 size: 12 residues. CDR3 amino acids: CAISALPSGYTF. In DNA, the CDR3 is TGTGCCATCAGTGCCCTCCCTTCCGGCTACACCTTC.

This clonotype has a handful of counts. The J gene is TRBJ2-7, the V gene TRBV14; D is ambiguous. Germline CDR1 reads SGHDN; CDR2 reads FVKESK. The CDR3 contains 14 residues. V shed 2 bases and J shed 3 bases, with 11 bases lying between them. CDR3 nucleotide sequence: TGTGCCAGCAGCCAACGGGTAGTACTCTACGAGCAGTACTTC. Its translation is CASSQRVVLYEQYF.

This clonotype was seen a few times. The chain joins TRBV11-3 to TRBJ2-7; possible D gene TRBD1, 6 bases. The V gene's germline CDR1 is SGHNT and CDR2 YENEEA. The CDR3 runs 13 residues. With 2 bases removed from V and 5 bases from J, the gap between germline ends came to 10 bases. This CDR3 reads CASSLSGENEQYF. The CDR3 DNA sequence: TGTGCCAGCAGCTTATCAGGGGAGAACGAGCAGTACTTC.

The V and J genes are TRBV5-4 and TRBJ2-6; D remains unclear. The germline gives CDR1 SGHNT, CDR2 YYREEE (reference sequence). There are 16 residues in the CDR3. The V gene lost 4 bases and the J gene lost 4 bases, with 15 bases spanning the gap. Here the CDR3 reads CASSLKPPQGANVLTF. The CDR3, as DNA: TGTGCCAGCAGCCTTAAGCCTCCTCAGGGGGCCAACGTCCTGACTTTC. The full variable domain, completed using reference TRBV5-4 and TRBJ2-6, is ETGVTQSPTHLIKTRGQQVTLRCSSQSGHNTVSWYQQALGQGPQFIFQYYREEENGRGNFPPRFSGLQFPNYSSELNVNALELDDSALYLCASSLKPPQGANVLTFGAGSRLTVL.

V gene TRBV6-6 combines with J gene TRBJ1-3; tentatively, D is TRBD1 (5 bases). V was clipped by 4 bases and J by 0 bases, with 16 bases between them. The V gene's germline CDR1 is MNHNY and CDR2 SVGAGI (reference sequence). This CDR3 contains 17 residues. CDR3 DNA sequence: TGTGCCAGCAGTTTGGGGCTGGACGGTTACTCTGGAAACACCATATATTTT. As protein: CASSLGLDGYSGNTIYF.

V usage is TRBV3-1 and J usage is TRBJ2-3; D may match TRBD1 or TRBD2 (5 bases each). The CDR3 is 14 amino acids. Trimming removed 8 bases from V and 1 base from J, with 13 bases in between. Germline assignment: CDR1 LGHDT and CDR2 YNNKEL (reference sequence). The CDR3 reads CASGLRGRTDTQYF. The CDR3 bases are TGTGCCAGCGGCCTGAGGGGCCGCACAGATACGCAGTATTTT.

This clonotype was seen a handful of times. This CDR3 is CASSLSTGWSEAFF. The CDR3 DNA sequence: TGCGCCAGCAGCTTATCTACAGGGTGGTCTGAAGCTTTCTTT. The V and J genes are TRBV5-1 and TRBJ1-1, with D perhaps TRBD1 (6 bases). Germline CDR1 SGHRS, CDR2 YFSETQ. The CDR3 spans 14 residues. Trimming removed 2 bases at V and 6 bases at J, with 14 bases between.

This clonotype has at least ten counts. This sequence joins TRBV7-9 and TRBJ1-1; D remains ambiguous. The V and J ends lost 6 bases and 6 bases respectively, with 11 bases between them. This CDR3 contains 12 residues. The germline V gene encodes CDR1 SEHNR and CDR2 FQNEAQ (reference sequence). The CDR3 sequence: CASRSPVAEAFF. In nucleotides, the CDR3 is TGTGCCAGCAGGTCCCCCGTAGCTGAAGCTTTCTTT.